One and the same sample provided the 15 T cell receptor beta chains below, sequenced in a study of CD8 T cells in ankylosing spondylitis. These receptors have no identified antigens. Whole-study findings and limits: Within ankylosing spondylitis blood, a TCR beta motif made up of seven to nine highly homologous variants appeared to be characteristic.

TCRdb called the 5' RACE reads again in MiXCR, with one record for every CDR3 protein. Here the sample spans roughly 670,000 distinct CDR3 sequences, around 20% being singletons. The material sequenced was blood, either unsorted or a sorted T cell fraction (not recorded which). These receptors all come from a male donor with ankylosing spondylitis.

This clonotype has a handful of counts. The chain uses TRBV5-1 and TRBJ2-5; D perhaps matches TRBD2 (6 bases). V was pared by 4 bases and J by 2 bases, with 9 bases between. From germline, CDR1 is SGHRS and CDR2 YFSETQ. The CDR3 loop spans 13 amino acids. CDR3 in DNA: TGCGCCAGCAGCCGCGCGGGGCAAGAGACCCAGTACTTC. Its protein product is CASSRAGQETQYF.

Only a few counts were recorded for this clonotype. The chain recombines TRBV12-3 or TRBV12-4 with TRBJ1-4; no clear D. The CDR3 spans 14 residues. V was trimmed by 3 bases and J by 8 bases, leaving 13 bases between them. DNA for the CDR3: TGTGCCAGCAGTTTCTCTTTATCTGTCGAAAAACTGTTTTTT. Amino acids: CASSFSLSVEKLFF.

This clonotype was counted a few times. V and J are TRBV5-5 and TRBJ1-1; D perhaps matches TRBD1 (6 bases). CDR1 is SGHKS and CDR2 is YYEKEE in the germline V gene (reference sequence). Trimming shortened V by 0 bases and J by 9 bases, and 9 bases separated the two germline ends. CDR3 length: 12 amino acids. This CDR3 reads CASSLGGQKAFF. In nucleotides, the CDR3 is TGTGCCAGCAGCTTGGGGGGACAAAAAGCTTTCTTT.

The gene calls are TRBV20-1 and TRBJ1-1; maybe TRBD1 (5 bases). The V gene's germline CDR1 is DFQATT and CDR2 SNEGSKA (reference sequence). The V gene lost 0 bases and the J gene lost 4 bases, with 12 bases spanning the gap. The CDR3 extends over 14 amino acids. The chain's CDR3 is CSARDLQGTTEAFF. The DNA for the CDR3 is TGCAGTGCTAGAGATCTGCAGGGCACCACTGAAGCTTTCTTT.

This clonotype was observed a few times. Here the CDR3 DNA reads TGTGCCAGCAGCTCCCCTCTCCGGCGGGACTACCAAGAGACCCAGTACTTC. Its translation: CASSSPLRRDYQETQYF. This chain joins TRBV7-9 and TRBJ2-5, with D tentatively TRBD2 (6 bases). Trimming took 4 bases from V and 0 from J, leaving 18 bases between them. The CDR3 loop spans 17 amino acids. The germline V gene encodes CDR1 SEHNR and CDR2 FQNEAQ (reference sequence). Combining the CDR3 with reference TRBV7-9 and TRBJ2-5 gives the whole variable domain DTGVSQNPRHKITKRGQNVTFRCDPISEHNRLYWYRQTLGQGPEFLTYFQNEAQLEKSRLLSDRFSAERPKGSFSTLEIQRTEQGDSAMYLCASSSPLRRDYQETQYFGPGTRLLVL.

The chain links TRBV20-1 to TRBJ1-1; TRBD1 matches at 7 bases. The CDR3 is 20 residues long. CDR1 and CDR2 (germline): DFQATT, SNEGSKA (reference sequence). J was trimmed by 0 bases and V by 0 bases; bases with no gene match: 19. Here the CDR3 reads CSARDPFGFTGAIMNTEAFF. CDR3 in DNA: TGCAGTGCTAGAGATCCGTTCGGCTTTACAGGGGCTATAATGAACACTGAAGCTTTCTTT.

This chain links TRBV9 with TRBJ1-2; TRBD1 matches 10 bases. CDR3 length: 18 amino acids. Germline V gene sequence: CDR1 SGDLS, CDR2 YYNGEE. Trimming removed 0 bases from V and 1 base from J; junction bases left unmatched: 9. CDR3 coding DNA: TGTGCCAGCAGCGTAGTGGCCGGGACAGGGGATAGTAACTATGGCTACACCTTC. The encoded protein is CASSVVAGTGDSNYGYTF.

The genes are TRBV7-2 and TRBJ1-2, with TRBD1 matching over 7 bases. Germline V gene data show CDR1 as SGHTA and CDR2 as FQGNSA. V was pared by 0 bases and J by 6 bases, with 1 base of the junction left unmatched. The length of the CDR3 is 13 residues. The CDR3 sequence is CASSLAGGDGYTF. The CDR3 DNA follows: TGTGCCAGCAGCTTAGCAGGGGGCGATGGCTACACCTTC.

The rearrangement uses TRBV5-1 and TRBJ1-5; 7 bases line up with TRBD1. The junction had 3 bases not matched to a gene; V was cut back by 0 bases and J by 3 bases. Per germline, CDR1 SGHRS and CDR2 YFSETQ. CDR3 length: 15 amino acids. CDR3 DNA sequence: TGCGCCAGCAGCTTGGGGGACAGAAACAATCAGCCCCAGCATTTT. This encodes CASSLGDRNNQPQHF.

The rearrangement links TRBV15 to TRBJ1-2; D may be TRBD1 (5 bases). V was trimmed by 0 bases and J by 4 bases, leaving 12 bases between them. This CDR3 is 15 amino acids long. Germline CDR1 and CDR2: LNHNV and YYDKDF (reference sequence). The CDR3 reads CATSRDDQGSYGYTF. The CDR3, as DNA: TGTGCCACCAGCAGAGATGATCAGGGAAGCTATGGCTACACCTTC.

The rearrangement joins TRBV7-9 to TRBJ2-7, with 8 bases that match TRBD2. The V gene's germline CDR1 is SEHNR and CDR2 FQNEAQ (reference sequence). V was pared by 3 bases and J by 6 bases, with 10 bases of the junction left unmatched. The CDR3 is 15 residues long. The CDR3 spells CASSFPSGRQPEQYF. CDR3 DNA: TGTGCCAGCAGCTTCCCGAGCGGGAGACAGCCCGAGCAGTACTTC.

This clonotype was counted only a few times. V is TRBV7-2 and J is TRBJ1-3; D not certain. The length of the CDR3 is 16 residues. Trimming cost V 0 bases and J 0 bases, with 9 bases left between them. CDR1 and CDR2 from the germline V gene are SGHTA and FQGNSA. For the CDR3, the DNA is TGTGCCAGCAGCTTAGCGGCGGTGGGCTCTGGAAACACCATATATTTT. As protein: CASSLAAVGSGNTIYF. Full variable domain (outside the CDR3, taken from reference TRBV7-2 and TRBJ1-3): GAGVSQSPSNKVTEKGKDVELRCDPISGHTALYWYRQSLGQGLEFLIYFQGNSAPDKSGLPSDRFSAERTGGSVSTLTIQRTQQEDSAVYLCASSLAAVGSGNTIYFGEGSWLTVV.

DNA for the CDR3: TGTGCCAGCAGTTTATGGGAGAGGAATGAGCAGTTCTTC. It specifies CASSLWERNEQFF. The chain links TRBV6-2 or TRBV6-3 to TRBJ2-1; tentative D call: TRBD2 (5 bases). The germline gives CDR1 MNHEY, CDR2 SVGEGT. With 4 bases removed from V and 7 bases from J, the gap between germline ends came to 11 bases. The CDR3 has 13 amino acids.

This clonotype has just one count. The V gene is TRBV20-1, the J gene TRBJ2-1, with 11 bases lining up with TRBD2. CDR1 is DFQATT and CDR2 is SNEGSKA in the germline V gene (reference sequence). Trimming at V came to 4 bases and at J to 0 bases, leaving 2 bases not matched to a gene. The length of the CDR3 is 15 residues. CDR3 DNA: TGCAGTGCTACCACTAGCGGGAGCTCCTACAATGAGCAGTTCTTC. Amino acids: CSATTSGSSYNEQFF.

V gene TRBV9 combines with J gene TRBJ2-3, with 9 bases lining up with TRBD1. Looked up from germline, CDR1 is SGDLS and CDR2 is YYNGEE. After removal of 4 bases from V and 2 bases from J, the junction contained 8 bases not matched to a gene. This CDR3 spans 16 amino acids. This CDR3 is CASSPGQGSITDTQYF. DNA of the CDR3: TGTGCCAGCAGCCCGGGACAGGGTTCGATCACAGATACGCAGTATTTT.